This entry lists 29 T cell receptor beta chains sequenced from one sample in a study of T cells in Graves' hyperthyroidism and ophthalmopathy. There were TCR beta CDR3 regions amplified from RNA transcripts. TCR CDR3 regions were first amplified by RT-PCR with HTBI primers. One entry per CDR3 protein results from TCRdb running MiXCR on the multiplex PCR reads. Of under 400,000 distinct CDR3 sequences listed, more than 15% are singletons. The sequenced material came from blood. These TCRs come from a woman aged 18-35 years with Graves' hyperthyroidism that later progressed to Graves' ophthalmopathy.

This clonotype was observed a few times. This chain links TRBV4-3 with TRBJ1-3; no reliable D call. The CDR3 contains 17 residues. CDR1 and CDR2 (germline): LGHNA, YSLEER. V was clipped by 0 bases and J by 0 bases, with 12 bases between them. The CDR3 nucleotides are TGCGCCAGCAGCCAAGATCTACCGGCGAGCTCTGGAAACACCATATATTTT. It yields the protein CASSQDLPASSGNTIYF.

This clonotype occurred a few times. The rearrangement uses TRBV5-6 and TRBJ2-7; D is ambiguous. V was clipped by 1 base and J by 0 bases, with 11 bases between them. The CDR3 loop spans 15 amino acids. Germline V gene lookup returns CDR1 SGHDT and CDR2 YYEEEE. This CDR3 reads CASSLPALSSYEQYF. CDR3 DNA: TGTGCCAGCAGCTTGCCAGCCCTGAGCTCCTACGAGCAGTACTTC.

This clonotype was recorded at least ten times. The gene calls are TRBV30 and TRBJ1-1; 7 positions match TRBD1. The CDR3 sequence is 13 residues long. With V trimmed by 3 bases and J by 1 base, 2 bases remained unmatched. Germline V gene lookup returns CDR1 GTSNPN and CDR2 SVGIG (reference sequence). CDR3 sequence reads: CAWSRTGNTEAFF. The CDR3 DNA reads TGTGCCTGGAGCCGGACAGGGAACACTGAAGCTTTCTTT.

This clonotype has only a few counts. The CDR3 loop is CASSQAGTSGPHPIYEQYF. DNA for the CDR3: TGCGCCAGCAGCCAAGCTGGGACTAGCGGGCCACATCCCATCTACGAGCAGTACTTC. V and J are TRBV4-1 and TRBJ2-7, with 12 bases fitting TRBD2. J was trimmed by 3 bases and V by 1 base; bases with no gene match: 13. In germline, CDR1 is MGHRA, CDR2 YSYEKL. The CDR3 loop spans 19 amino acids.

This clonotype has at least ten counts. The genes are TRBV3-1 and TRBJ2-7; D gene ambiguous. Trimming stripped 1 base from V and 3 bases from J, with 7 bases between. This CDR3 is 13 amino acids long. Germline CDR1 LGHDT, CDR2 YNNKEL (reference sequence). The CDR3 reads CASSQVGGYEQYF. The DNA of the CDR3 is TGTGCCAGCAGCCAAGTGGGCGGCTACGAGCAGTACTTC.

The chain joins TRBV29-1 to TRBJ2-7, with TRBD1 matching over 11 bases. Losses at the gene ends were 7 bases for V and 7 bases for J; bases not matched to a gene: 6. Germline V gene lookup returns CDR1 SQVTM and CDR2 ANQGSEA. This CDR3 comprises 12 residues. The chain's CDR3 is CSAGQGAWEQYF. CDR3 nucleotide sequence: TGCAGCGCCGGACAGGGGGCTTGGGAGCAGTACTTC.

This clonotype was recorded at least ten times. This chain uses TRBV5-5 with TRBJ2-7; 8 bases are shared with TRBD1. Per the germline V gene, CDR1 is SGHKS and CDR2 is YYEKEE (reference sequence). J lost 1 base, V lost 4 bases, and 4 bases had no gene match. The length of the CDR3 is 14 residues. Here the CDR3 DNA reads TGTGCCAGCAGCCCGGACAGGGTATCCTACGAGCAGTACTTC. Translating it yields CASSPDRVSYEQYF.

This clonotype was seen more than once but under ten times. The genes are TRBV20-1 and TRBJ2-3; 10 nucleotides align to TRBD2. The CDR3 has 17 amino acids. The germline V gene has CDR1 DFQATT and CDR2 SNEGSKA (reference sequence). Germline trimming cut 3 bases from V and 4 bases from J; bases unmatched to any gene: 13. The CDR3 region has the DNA TGCAGTGCTAGCGAATTGGAAGCGGGAGGGCGAGCAGATACGCAGTATTTT. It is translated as CSASELEAGGRADTQYF.

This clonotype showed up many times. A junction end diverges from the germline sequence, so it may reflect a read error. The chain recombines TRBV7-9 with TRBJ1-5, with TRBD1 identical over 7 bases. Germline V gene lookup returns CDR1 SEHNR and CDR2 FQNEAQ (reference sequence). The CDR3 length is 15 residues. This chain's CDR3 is CASSLAGGRNQPQHF. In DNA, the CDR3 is TGTGCCAGCAGCCTAGCAGGGGGGCGCAATCAGCCCCAGCATTTT. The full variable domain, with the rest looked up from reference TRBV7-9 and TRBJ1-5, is DTGVSQNPRHKITKRGQNVTFRCDPISEHNRLYWYRQTLGQGPEFLTYFQNEAQLEKSRLLSDRFSAERPKGSFSTLEIQRTEQGDSAMYLCASSLAGGRNQPQHFGDGTRLSIL.

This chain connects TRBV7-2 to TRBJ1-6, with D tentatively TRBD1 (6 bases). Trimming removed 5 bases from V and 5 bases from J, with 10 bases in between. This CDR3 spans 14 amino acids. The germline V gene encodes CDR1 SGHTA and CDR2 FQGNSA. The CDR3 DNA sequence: TGTGCCAGCAGCGCACAGGGTAATAATTCACCCCTCCACTTT. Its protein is CASSAQGNNSPLHF.

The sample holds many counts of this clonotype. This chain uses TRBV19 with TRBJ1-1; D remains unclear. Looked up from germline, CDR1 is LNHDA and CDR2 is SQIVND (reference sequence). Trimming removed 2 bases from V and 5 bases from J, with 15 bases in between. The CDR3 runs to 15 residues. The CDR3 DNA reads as TGTGCCAGTAGTATAACGTGGATTAGAAAGACTGAAGCTTTCTTT. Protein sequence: CASSITWIRKTEAFF.

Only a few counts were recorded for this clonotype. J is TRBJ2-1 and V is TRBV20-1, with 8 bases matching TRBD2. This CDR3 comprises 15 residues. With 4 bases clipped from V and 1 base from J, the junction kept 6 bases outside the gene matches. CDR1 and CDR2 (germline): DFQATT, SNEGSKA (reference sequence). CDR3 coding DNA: TGCAGTGCTACGCCACTAGCGGCTTCCTACAATGAGCAGTTCTTC. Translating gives CSATPLAASYNEQFF.

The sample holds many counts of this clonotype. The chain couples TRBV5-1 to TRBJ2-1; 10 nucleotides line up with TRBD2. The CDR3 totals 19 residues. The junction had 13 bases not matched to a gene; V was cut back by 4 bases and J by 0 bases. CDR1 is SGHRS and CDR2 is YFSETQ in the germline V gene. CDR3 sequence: CASSAPGTSVSGSYNEQFF. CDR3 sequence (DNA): TGCGCCAGCAGCGCACCCGGGACTAGCGTATCAGGCTCCTACAATGAGCAGTTCTTC.

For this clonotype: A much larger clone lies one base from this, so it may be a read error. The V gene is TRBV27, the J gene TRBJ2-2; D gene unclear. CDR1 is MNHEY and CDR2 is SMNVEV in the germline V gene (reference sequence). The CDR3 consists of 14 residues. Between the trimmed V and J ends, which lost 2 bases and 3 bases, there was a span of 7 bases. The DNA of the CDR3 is TGTGCCAGCAGTTTAAGGAGTGACACCGGGGAGCTGTTTTTT. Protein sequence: CASSLRSDTGELFF.

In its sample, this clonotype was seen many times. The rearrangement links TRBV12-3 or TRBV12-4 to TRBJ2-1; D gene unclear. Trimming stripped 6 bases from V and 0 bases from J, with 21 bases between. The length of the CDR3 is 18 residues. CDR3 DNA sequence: TGTGCCAGCAGGACGTTCCACGAGACGGGTAGCTCCTACAATGAGCAGTTCTTC. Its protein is CASRTFHETGSSYNEQFF.

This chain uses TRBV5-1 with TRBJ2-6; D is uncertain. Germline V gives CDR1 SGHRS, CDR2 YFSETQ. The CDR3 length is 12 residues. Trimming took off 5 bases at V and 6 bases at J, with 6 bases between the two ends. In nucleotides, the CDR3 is TGCGCCAGCAGTTCGGAGGCCAACGTCCTGACTTTC. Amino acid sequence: CASSSEANVLTF.

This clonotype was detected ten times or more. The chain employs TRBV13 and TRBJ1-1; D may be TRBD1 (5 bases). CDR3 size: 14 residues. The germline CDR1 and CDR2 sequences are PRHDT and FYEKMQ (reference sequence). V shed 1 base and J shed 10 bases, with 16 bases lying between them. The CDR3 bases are TGTGCCAGCAGCTTAGTACACAGGTTTGGCGTAGCTTTCTTT. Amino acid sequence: CASSLVHRFGVAFF.

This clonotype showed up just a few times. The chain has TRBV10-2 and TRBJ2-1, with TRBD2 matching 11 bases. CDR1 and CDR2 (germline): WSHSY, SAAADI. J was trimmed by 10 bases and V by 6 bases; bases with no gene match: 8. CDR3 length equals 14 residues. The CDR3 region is CASRVAGGPGEQFF. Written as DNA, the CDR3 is TGCGCCAGCAGAGTAGCGGGAGGGCCGGGGGAGCAGTTCTTC.

The CDR3 DNA sequence: TGTGCCAGCAGTTACGGGAGCGGGAGTTGGTACAATGAGCAGTTCTTC. Its translation: CASSYGSGSWYNEQFF. This sequence joins TRBV6-2 or TRBV6-3 and TRBJ2-1, with 8 bases matching TRBD2. The CDR3 extends over 16 amino acids. CDR1 MNHEY and CDR2 SVGEGT come from the germline V gene. V was clipped by 2 bases and J by 4 bases; unmatched bases: 7.

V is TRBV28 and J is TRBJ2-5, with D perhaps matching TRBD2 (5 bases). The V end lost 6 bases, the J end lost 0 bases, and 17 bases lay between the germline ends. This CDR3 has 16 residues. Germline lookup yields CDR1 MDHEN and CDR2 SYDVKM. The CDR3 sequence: CASSPGVATNQETQYF. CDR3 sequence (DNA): TGTGCCAGCAGCCCTGGGGTAGCGACAAACCAAGAGACCCAGTACTTC. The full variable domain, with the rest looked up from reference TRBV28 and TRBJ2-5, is DVKVTQSSRYLVKRTGEKVFLECVQDMDHENMFWYRQDPGLGLRLIYFSYDVKMKEKGDIPEGYSVSREKKERFSLILESASTNQTSMYLCASSPGVATNQETQYFGPGTRLLVL.

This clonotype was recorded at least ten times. CDR3 sequence: CSVEARNVETQYF. CDR3 bases: TGCAGCGTTGAGGCCAGAAACGTAGAGACCCAGTACTTC. V usage is TRBV29-1 and J usage is TRBJ2-5; D unclear. The CDR3 has 13 amino acids. V lost 3 bases, J lost 4 bases, and 12 bases lay in between. Looked up from germline, CDR1 is SQVTM and CDR2 is ANQGSEA.

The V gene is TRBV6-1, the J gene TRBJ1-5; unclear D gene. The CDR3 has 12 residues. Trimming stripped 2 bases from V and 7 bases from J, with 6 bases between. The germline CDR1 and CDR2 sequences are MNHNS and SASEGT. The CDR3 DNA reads TGTGCCAGCAGTGAATTCCGGCAGCCCCAGCATTTT. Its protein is CASSEFRQPQHF.

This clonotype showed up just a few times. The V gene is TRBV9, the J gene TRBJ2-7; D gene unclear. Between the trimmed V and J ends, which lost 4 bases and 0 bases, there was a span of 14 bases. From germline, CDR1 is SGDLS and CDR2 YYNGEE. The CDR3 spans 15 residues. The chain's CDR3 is CASSPRSSLSYEQYF. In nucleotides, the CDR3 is TGTGCCAGCAGCCCTCGAAGCTCTCTCTCCTACGAGCAGTACTTC.

The CDR3 DNA follows: TGTGCCAGTAGTACTAGCGGGAGGGCCCTTGGCGAGCAGTACTTC. Translating it yields CASSTSGRALGEQYF. V gene TRBV19 combines with J gene TRBJ2-7, with 12 bases that match TRBD2. Losses at the gene ends were 4 bases for V and 6 bases for J; bases not matched to a gene: 7. Germline CDR1 reads LNHDA; CDR2 reads SQIVND (reference sequence). CDR3 size: 15 residues.

The CDR3 DNA is TGTGCCGACCCGCCCGGGACAGGGGGCGATGAGCAGTTCTTC. It yields the protein CADPPGTGGDEQFF. V is TRBV28 and J is TRBJ2-1, with TRBD1 matching 12 bases. Germline V gene data show CDR1 as MDHEN and CDR2 as SYDVKM. Germline trimming cut 11 bases from V and 8 bases from J; bases unmatched to any gene: 10. The CDR3 sequence is 14 residues long.

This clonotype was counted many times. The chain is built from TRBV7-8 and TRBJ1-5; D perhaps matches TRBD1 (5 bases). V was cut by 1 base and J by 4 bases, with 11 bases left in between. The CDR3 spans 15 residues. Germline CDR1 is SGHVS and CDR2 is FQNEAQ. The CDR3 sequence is CASSLGPGLNQPQHF. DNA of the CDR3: TGTGCCAGCAGCTTAGGTCCAGGGCTTAATCAGCCCCAGCATTTT.

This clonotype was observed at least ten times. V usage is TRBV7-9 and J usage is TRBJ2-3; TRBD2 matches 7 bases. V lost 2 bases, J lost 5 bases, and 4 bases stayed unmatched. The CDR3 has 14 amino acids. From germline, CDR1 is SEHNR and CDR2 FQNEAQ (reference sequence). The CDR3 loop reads CASSLRGVGDTQYF. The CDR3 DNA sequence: TGTGCCAGCAGCTTACGGGGGGTCGGAGATACGCAGTATTTT.

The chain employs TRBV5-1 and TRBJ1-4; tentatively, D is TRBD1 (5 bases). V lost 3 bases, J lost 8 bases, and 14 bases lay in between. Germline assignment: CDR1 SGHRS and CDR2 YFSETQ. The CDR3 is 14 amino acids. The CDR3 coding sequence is TGCGCCAGCAGCTGGGACCCCGGCAGGGAAAAACTGTTTTTT. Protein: CASSWDPGREKLFF.

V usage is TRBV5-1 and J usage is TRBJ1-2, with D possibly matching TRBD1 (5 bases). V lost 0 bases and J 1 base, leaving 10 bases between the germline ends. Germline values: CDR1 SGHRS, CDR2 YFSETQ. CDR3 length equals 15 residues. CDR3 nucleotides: TGCGCCAGCAGCTTGGAGGGACGAAATAACTATGGCTACACCTTC. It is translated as CASSLEGRNNYGYTF.